The 18 T cell receptor beta chains below were found in one sample sequenced in a study of monozygotic twins with inflammatory bowel disease. TCRdb re-called the 5' RACE reads and shows each CDR3 protein once, DNA omitted. Its clone listing holds about 170,000 distinct CDR3 sequences. What was sequenced was blood. These TCRs come from a human donor with ulcerative colitis or Crohn's disease, or a healthy co-twin of an affected twin (not recorded which).

The chain joins TRBV9 to TRBJ2-1; TCRdb returns TRBD2, unconfirmable since there is no DNA. The CDR3 covers 16 residues. Looked up from germline, CDR1 is SGDLS and CDR2 is YYNGEE. The CDR3: CASSVAGGNTYNEQFF. Full variable domain (remainder filled in from reference TRBV9 and TRBJ2-1): DSGVTQTPKHLITATGQRVTLRCSPRSGDLSVYWYQQSLDQGLQFLIQYYNGEERAKGNILERFSAQQFPDLHSELNLSSLELGDSALYFCASSVAGGNTYNEQFFGPGTRLTVL.

The chain joins TRBV7-3 to TRBJ2-7; TCRdb returns TRBD2, unconfirmable since there is no DNA. Germline V gives CDR1 SGHTA, CDR2 FQGTGA. The CDR3 has 15 amino acids. The CDR3 reads CASSLNGGMSYEQYF. The full variable domain, its missing parts supplied by reference TRBV7-3 and TRBJ2-7, is GAGVSQTPSNKVTEKGKYVELRCDPISGHTALYWYRQSLGQGPEFLIYFQGTGAADDSGLPNDRFFAVRPEGSVSTLKIQRTERGDSAVYLCASSLNGGMSYEQYFGPGTRLTVT.

The CDR3 sequence is CSARGATEAFF. This chain links TRBV20-1 with TRBJ1-1. Germline V gene lookup returns CDR1 DFQATT and CDR2 SNEGSKA (reference sequence). CDR3 size: 11 residues.

The chain uses TRBV25-1 and TRBJ2-7; absent DNA, TCRdb's TRBD1 call cannot be checked. The V gene's germline CDR1 is MGHDK and CDR2 SYGVNS. The CDR3 totals 14 residues. CDR3 sequence reads: CASSERAGSHEQYF.

The V call is TRBV19, the J call TRBJ2-1; TCRdb indicates TRBD1, and absent DNA this call remains unverified. The CDR3 is made up of 16 amino acids. Germline CDR1 LNHDA, CDR2 SQIVND (reference sequence). This CDR3 reads CASTSQGAFSYNEQFF.

This chain uses TRBV5-1 with TRBJ2-4; TCRdb picks TRBD1, but there is no DNA to check that call. Germline loops: CDR1 SGHRS, CDR2 YFSETQ. The CDR3 spans 15 residues. CDR3 region: CASSLAGGPKNIQYF.

The CDR3 is CSVHEGGQPQHF. This sequence joins TRBV29-1 and TRBJ1-5; TCRdb returns TRBD1, unconfirmable since there is no DNA. The CDR3 is 12 residues long. Germline V CDR1 and CDR2: SQVTM, ANQGSEA.

This chain connects TRBV19 to TRBJ2-2. Germline assignment: CDR1 LNHDA and CDR2 SQIVND (reference sequence). The CDR3 runs to 11 residues. The CDR3 sequence: CASLKSGELFF.

The chain employs TRBV6-1 and TRBJ1-4; the TCRdb D gene call, TRBD1, has no DNA to confirm it. Germline loops: CDR1 MNHNS, CDR2 SASEGT. CDR3 length: 14 amino acids. Here the CDR3 reads CASRDRSASENLFF.

The V and J genes are TRBV3-1 and TRBJ1-1. The germline V gene has CDR1 LGHDT and CDR2 YNNKEL (reference sequence). This CDR3 spans 13 amino acids. This CDR3 is CASSQFSGIEAFF. Looking up the rest from reference TRBV3-1 and TRBJ1-1 gives the full variable domain: DTAVSQTPKYLVTQMGNDKSIKCEQNLGHDTMYWYKQDSKKFLKIMFSYNNKELIINETVPNRFSPKSPDKAHLNLHINSLELGDSAVYFCASSQFSGIEAFFGQGTRLTVV.

The chain recombines TRBV6-1 with TRBJ2-1; TCRdb designates TRBD1, a call that cannot be tested without DNA. CDR3 length: 14 residues. Germline V lookup: CDR1 MNHNS, CDR2 SASEGT. The CDR3: CASRGQGNYNEQFF.

The chain couples TRBV4-1 to TRBJ2-3. The germline V gene encodes CDR1 MGHRA and CDR2 YSYEKL. The CDR3 has 15 amino acids. CDR3 region: CASSQEADFTDTQYF.

The J gene is TRBJ2-1, the V gene TRBV5-4; TCRdb's D call, TRBD2, is unchecked because there is no DNA. The CDR3 length is 15 residues. Germline V lookup: CDR1 SGHNT, CDR2 YYREEE (reference sequence). The CDR3 is CASSPRLAGSNEQFF.

V gene TRBV9 combines with J gene TRBJ1-2. The germline gives CDR1 SGDLS, CDR2 YYNGEE. The CDR3 is made up of 12 amino acids. The CDR3: CASSVVNYGYTF.

The V and J genes are TRBV23-1 and TRBJ1-5; TCRdb designates TRBD1, a call that cannot be tested without DNA. TRBV23-1 falls under the ORF class, with uncertain function. The CDR3 length is 15 residues. CDR3 protein: CASSLRENSNQPQHF.

The chain carries TRBV5-4 and TRBJ1-1. Looked up from germline, CDR1 is SGHNT and CDR2 is YYREEE (reference sequence). The CDR3 sequence is 14 residues long. CDR3 sequence reads: CATRKAHGNTEAFF.

J is TRBJ1-5 and V is TRBV6-1; TCRdb's D gene call, TRBD1, goes unchecked for lack of DNA. Germline CDR1 reads MNHNS; CDR2 reads SASEGT. This CDR3 contains 15 residues. The CDR3 protein is CASSEFMVPNQPQHF.

The rearrangement joins TRBV2 to TRBJ1-2; TCRdb calls TRBD1, which cannot be checked without DNA. The germline CDR1 and CDR2 sequences are SNHLY and FYNNEI. The CDR3 covers 13 residues. The CDR3 sequence is CASSKGWGYGYTF.